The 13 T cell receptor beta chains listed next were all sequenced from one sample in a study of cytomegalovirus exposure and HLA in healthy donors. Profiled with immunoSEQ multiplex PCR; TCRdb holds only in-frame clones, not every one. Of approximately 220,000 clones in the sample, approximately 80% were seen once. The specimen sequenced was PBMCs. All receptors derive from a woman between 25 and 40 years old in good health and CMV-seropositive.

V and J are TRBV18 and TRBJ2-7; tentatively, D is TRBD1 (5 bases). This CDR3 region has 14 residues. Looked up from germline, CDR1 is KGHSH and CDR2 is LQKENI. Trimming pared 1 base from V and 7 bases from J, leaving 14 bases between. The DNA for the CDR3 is TGTGCCAGCTCACCACTGGACCAAAGGGGTGAGCAGTACTTC. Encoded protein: CASSPLDQRGEQYF.

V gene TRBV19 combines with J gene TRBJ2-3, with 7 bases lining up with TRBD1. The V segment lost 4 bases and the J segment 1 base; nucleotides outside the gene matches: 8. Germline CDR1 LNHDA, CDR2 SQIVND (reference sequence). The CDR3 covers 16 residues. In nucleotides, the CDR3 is TGTGCCAGTAGTACATTCACAGGGGCAGGCACAGATACGCAGTATTTT. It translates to CASSTFTGAGTDTQYF.

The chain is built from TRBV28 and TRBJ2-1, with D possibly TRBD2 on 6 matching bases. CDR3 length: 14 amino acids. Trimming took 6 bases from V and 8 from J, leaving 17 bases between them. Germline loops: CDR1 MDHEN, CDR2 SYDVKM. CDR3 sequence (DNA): TGTGCCAGCAGCCCGGGACTCCCCCGAGATGAGCAGTTCTTC. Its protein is CASSPGLPRDEQFF.

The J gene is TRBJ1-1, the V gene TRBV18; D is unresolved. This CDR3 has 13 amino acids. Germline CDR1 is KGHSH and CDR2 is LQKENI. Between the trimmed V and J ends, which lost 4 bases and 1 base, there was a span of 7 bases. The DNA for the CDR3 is TGTGCCAGCTCACTGATAAGGAACACTGAAGCTTTCTTT. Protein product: CASSLIRNTEAFF.

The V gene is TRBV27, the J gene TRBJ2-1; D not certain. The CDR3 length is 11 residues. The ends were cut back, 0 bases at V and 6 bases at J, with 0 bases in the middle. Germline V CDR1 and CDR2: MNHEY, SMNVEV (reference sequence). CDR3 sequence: CASSLSNEQFF. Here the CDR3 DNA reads TGTGCCAGCAGTTTATCCAATGAGCAGTTCTTC.

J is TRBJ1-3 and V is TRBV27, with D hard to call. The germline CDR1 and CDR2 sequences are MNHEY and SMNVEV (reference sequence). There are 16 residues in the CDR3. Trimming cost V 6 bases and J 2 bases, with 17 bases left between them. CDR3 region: CASSPMSRAAGNTIYF. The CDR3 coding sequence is TGTGCCAGCAGCCCCATGAGTCGAGCAGCTGGAAACACCATATATTTT.

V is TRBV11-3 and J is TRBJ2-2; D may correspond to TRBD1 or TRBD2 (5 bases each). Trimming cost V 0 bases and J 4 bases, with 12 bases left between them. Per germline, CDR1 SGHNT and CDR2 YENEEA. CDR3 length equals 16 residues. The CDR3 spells CASSLEPGLSTGELFF. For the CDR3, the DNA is TGTGCCAGCAGCTTAGAACCGGGGCTATCCACCGGGGAGCTGTTTTTT.

CDR3 in DNA: TGTGCCAGCAGCGACGGCACAGATACGCAGTATTTT. This translates into CASSDGTDTQYF. V is TRBV5-6 and J is TRBJ2-3, with D hard to call. Trimming left V 4 bases short and J 1 base short, with 4 bases between. This CDR3 has 12 residues. Germline values: CDR1 SGHDT, CDR2 YYEEEE. Together with reference TRBV5-6 and TRBJ2-3, the CDR3 gives the full variable domain: DAGVTQSPTHLIKTRGQQVTLRCSPKSGHDTVSWYQQALGQGPQFIFQYYEEEERQRGNFPDRFSGHQFPNYSSELNVNALLLGDSALYLCASSDGTDTQYFGPGTRLTVL.

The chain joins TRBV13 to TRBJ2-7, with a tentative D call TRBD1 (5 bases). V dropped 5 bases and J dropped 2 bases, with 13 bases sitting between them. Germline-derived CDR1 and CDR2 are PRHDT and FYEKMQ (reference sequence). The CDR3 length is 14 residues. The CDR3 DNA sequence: TGTGCCAGCAGCCTGGGCCTGACAGCCTACGAGCAGTACTTC. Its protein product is CASSLGLTAYEQYF.

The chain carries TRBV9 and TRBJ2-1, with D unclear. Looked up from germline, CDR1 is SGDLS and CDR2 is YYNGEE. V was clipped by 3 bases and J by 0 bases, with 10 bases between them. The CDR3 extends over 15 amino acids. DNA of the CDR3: TGTGCCAGCAGCGCCGTGGGAAGCTCCTACAATGAGCAGTTCTTC. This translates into CASSAVGSSYNEQFF. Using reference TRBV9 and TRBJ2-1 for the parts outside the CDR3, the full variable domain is DSGVTQTPKHLITATGQRVTLRCSPRSGDLSVYWYQQSLDQGLQFLIQYYNGEERAKGNILERFSAQQFPDLHSELNLSSLELGDSALYFCASSAVGSSYNEQFFGPGTRLTVL.

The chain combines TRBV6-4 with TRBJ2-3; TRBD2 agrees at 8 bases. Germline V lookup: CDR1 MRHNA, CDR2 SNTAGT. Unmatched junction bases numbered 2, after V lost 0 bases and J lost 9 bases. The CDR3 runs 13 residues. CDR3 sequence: CASSDSRGGTQYF. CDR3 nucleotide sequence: TGTGCCAGCAGTGACTCTCGGGGGGGGACGCAGTATTTT.

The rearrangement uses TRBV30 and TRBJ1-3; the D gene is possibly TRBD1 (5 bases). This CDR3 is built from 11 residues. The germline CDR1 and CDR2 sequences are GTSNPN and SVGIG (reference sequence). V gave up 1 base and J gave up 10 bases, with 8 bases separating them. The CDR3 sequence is CAWSARGTIYF. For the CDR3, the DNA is TGTGCCTGGAGTGCTAGGGGAACCATATATTTT. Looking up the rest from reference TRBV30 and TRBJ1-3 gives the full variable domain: SQTIHQWPATLVQPVGSPLSLECTVEGTSNPNLYWYRQAAGRGLQLLFYSVGIGQISSEVPQNLSASRPQDRQFILSSKKLLLSDSGFYLCAWSARGTIYFGEGSWLTVV.

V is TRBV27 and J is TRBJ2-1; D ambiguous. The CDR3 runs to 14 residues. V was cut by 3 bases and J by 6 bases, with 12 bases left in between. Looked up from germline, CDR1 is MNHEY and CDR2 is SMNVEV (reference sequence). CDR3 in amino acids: CASSFPDVSNEQFF. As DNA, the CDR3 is TGTGCCAGCAGTTTTCCCGACGTTTCCAATGAGCAGTTCTTC.